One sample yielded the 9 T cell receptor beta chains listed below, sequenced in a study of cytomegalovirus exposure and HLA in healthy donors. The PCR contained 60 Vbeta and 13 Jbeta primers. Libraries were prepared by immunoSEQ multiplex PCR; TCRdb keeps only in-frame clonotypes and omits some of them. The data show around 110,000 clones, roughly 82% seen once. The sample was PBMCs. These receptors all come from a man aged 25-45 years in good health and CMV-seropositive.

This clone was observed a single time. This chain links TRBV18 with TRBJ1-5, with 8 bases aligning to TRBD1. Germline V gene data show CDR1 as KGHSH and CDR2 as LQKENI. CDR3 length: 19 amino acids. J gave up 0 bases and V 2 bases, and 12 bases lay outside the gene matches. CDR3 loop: CASSPVGQGQDLSNQPQHF. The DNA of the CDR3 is TGTGCCAGCTCACCAGTCGGTCAGGGACAGGACCTTAGCAATCAGCCCCAGCATTTT.

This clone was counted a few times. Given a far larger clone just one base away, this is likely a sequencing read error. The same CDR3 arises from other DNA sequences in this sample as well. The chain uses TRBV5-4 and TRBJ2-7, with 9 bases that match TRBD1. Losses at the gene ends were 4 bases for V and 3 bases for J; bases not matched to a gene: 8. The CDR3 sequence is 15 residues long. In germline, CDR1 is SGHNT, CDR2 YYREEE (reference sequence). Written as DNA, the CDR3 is TGTGCCAGCAGCCAAGGTGGACAGGGGAACTACGAGCAGTACTTC. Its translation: CASSQGGQGNYEQYF.

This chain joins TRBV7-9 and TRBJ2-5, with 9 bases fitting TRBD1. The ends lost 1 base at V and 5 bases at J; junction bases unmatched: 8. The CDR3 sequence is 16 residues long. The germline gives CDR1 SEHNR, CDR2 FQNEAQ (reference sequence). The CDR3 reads CASSLGSGTGRETQYF. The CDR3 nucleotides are TGTGCCAGCAGCTTAGGTTCTGGGACAGGGCGGGAGACCCAGTACTTC.

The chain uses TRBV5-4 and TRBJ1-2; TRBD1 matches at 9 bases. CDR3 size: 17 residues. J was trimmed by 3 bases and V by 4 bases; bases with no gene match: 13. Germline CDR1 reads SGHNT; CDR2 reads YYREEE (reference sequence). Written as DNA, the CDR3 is TGTGCCAGCAGCCTGGGGGGAGAGGGGACAGGGTACTATGGCTACACCTTC. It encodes CASSLGGEGTGYYGYTF.

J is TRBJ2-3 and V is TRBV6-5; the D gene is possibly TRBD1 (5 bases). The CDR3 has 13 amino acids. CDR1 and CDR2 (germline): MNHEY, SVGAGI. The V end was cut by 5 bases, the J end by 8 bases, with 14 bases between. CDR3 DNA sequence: TGTGCCAGCAGTGAAGGGGAAGGACCTACGCAGTATTTT. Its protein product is CASSEGEGPTQYF.

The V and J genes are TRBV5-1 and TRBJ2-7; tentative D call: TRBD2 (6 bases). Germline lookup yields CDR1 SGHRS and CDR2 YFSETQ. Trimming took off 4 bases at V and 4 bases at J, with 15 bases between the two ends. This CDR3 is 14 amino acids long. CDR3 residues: CASSPRVAEYEQYF. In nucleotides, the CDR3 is TGCGCCAGCAGCCCGCGGGTAGCGGAGTACGAGCAGTACTTC.

CDR3 protein: CASSLVSSGETQYF. CDR3 DNA sequence: TGTGCCAGCAGCTTGGTATCTTCAGGGGAGACCCAGTACTTC. V usage is TRBV5-6 and J usage is TRBJ2-5; possible D gene TRBD1, 5 bases. V was shortened by 0 bases and J by 5 bases, with 11 bases between the two germline ends. The CDR3 sequence is 14 residues long. Germline CDR1 and CDR2: SGHDT and YYEEEE.

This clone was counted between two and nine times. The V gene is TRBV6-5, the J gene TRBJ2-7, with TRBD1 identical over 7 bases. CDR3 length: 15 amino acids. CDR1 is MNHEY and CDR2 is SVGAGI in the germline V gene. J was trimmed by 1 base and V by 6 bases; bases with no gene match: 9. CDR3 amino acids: CASRSQGFGSYEQYF. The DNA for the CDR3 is TGTGCCAGCAGATCACAGGGGTTTGGATCCTACGAGCAGTACTTC.

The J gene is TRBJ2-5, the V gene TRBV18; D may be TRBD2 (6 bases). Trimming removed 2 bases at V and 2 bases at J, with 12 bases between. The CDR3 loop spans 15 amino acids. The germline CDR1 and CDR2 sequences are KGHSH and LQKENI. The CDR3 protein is CASSPRPGLQETQYF. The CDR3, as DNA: TGTGCCAGCTCACCAAGGCCGGGACTGCAAGAGACCCAGTACTTC.